This passage covers 26 T cell receptor beta chains from one sample sequenced in a study of blood T cell repertoires in COVID-19 (dated by TCRdb to 2020 to 2022). Library creation used the immunoSEQ multiplex PCR assay. The table was pulled from immuneACCESS by TCRdb, which kept in-frame rearrangements only. Such tables lose some clones; where checked, under half of the loss comes from unresolved V genes, and the rest has no known cause. This sample is represented by 62,000 or so clones; roughly 76% of them were singletons. Of the sample, 5.3% falls within the top ten clones. The sequenced sample was peripheral blood. Receptors originate from a human donor in a cohort sampled during active COVID-19.

This clone has just a few counts. The genes are TRBV3-1 (or the pseudogene TRBV3-2) and TRBJ2-3; 10 nucleotides match TRBD1. Germline values: CDR1 LGHDT, CDR2 YNNKEL (reference sequence). Trimming removed 5 bases from V and 1 base from J; junction bases left unmatched: 3. The CDR3 extends over 15 amino acids. The CDR3 nucleotides read TGTGCCAGCAGCATGACAGGGGGCCGCACAGATACGCAGTATTTT. This codes for CASSMTGGRTDTQYF.

The genes are TRBV10-3 and TRBJ2-7; D is uncertain. This CDR3 region has 16 residues. Germline CDR1 and CDR2: ENHRY and SYGVKD. V was clipped by 3 bases and J by 4 bases, with 19 bases between them. The CDR3 loop reads CAISDPDSHVEYEQYF. The CDR3 nucleotides read TGTGCCATCAGTGATCCCGACTCGCACGTTGAGTACGAGCAGTACTTC.

The table lists this clone with a count of one. The chain employs TRBV9 and TRBJ2-7; D ambiguous. V lost 0 bases, J lost 4 bases, and 14 bases lay in between. Germline V gene lookup returns CDR1 SGDLS and CDR2 YYNGEE. The CDR3 is made up of 15 amino acids. CDR3 loop: CASSVVVQALYEQYF. CDR3 coding DNA: TGTGCCAGCAGCGTAGTTGTCCAGGCCTTATACGAGCAGTACTTC.

J is TRBJ2-1 and V is TRBV29-1; D unclear. Germline V gives CDR1 SQVTM, CDR2 ANQGSEA. Deletions cut 4 bases from V and 0 bases from J, with 10 bases between. The CDR3 sequence is 14 residues long. The CDR3 region is CSVVFAGSYNEQFF. The CDR3 coding sequence is TGCAGCGTTGTGTTTGCAGGCTCCTACAATGAGCAGTTCTTC.

The gene calls are TRBV20-1 and TRBJ1-2, with D perhaps matching TRBD1 (5 bases). The length of the CDR3 is 11 residues. Trimming took off 0 bases at V and 8 bases at J, with 7 bases between the two ends. Germline CDR1 and CDR2: DFQATT and SNEGSKA (reference sequence). CDR3 coding DNA: TGCAGTGCTAGAGATCAGGGCGGCTACACCTTC. It encodes CSARDQGGYTF.

The CDR3 spells CASSQSDYQETQYF. CDR3 coding DNA: TGTGCCAGCAGCCAATCCGACTATCAAGAGACCCAGTACTTC. The genes are TRBV14 and TRBJ2-5, with D maybe TRBD2 (5 bases). V was pared by 2 bases and J by 2 bases, with 9 bases between. This CDR3 comprises 14 residues. The V gene's germline CDR1 is SGHDN and CDR2 FVKESK.

The V and J genes are TRBV2 and TRBJ1-2; D not resolved. The CDR3 extends over 11 amino acids. Trimming removed 8 bases from V and 8 bases from J, with 12 bases in between. Germline V gene data show CDR1 as SNHLY and CDR2 as FYNNEI. The CDR3 region is CASRYSLGYTF. The CDR3, as DNA: TGTGCCAGCCGCTATTCGTTGGGCTACACCTTC.

This clone has just one count. V gene TRBV9 combines with J gene TRBJ2-2; tentative D call: TRBD2 (6 bases). The V gene's germline CDR1 is SGDLS and CDR2 YYNGEE. This CDR3 has 16 residues. The V gene lost 0 bases and the J gene lost 3 bases, with 12 bases spanning the gap. CDR3 sequence: CASSVERGLYTGELFF. Written as DNA, the CDR3 is TGTGCCAGCAGCGTAGAAAGGGGACTTTACACCGGGGAGCTGTTTTTT.

The CDR3 reads CASSYGASGGFNEQYF. The CDR3 region has the DNA TGTGCCAGCAGTTACGGGGCTAGCGGGGGTTTCAACGAGCAGTACTTC. This chain uses TRBV6-6 with TRBJ2-7; TRBD2 aligns across 10 bases. The germline gives CDR1 MNHNY, CDR2 SVGAGI (reference sequence). Unmatched junction bases numbered 9, after V lost 2 bases and J lost 5 bases. This CDR3 region has 16 residues.

V gene TRBV19 combines with J gene TRBJ2-7; 8 bases are shared with TRBD1. Germline assignment: CDR1 LNHDA and CDR2 SQIVND (reference sequence). V was pared by 5 bases and J by 4 bases, with 4 bases of the junction left unmatched. The CDR3 contains 13 residues. The CDR3 loop is CASSPGGLYEQYF. DNA of the CDR3: TGTGCCAGTAGTCCAGGGGGCTTGTACGAGCAGTACTTC.

This chain connects TRBV7-9 to TRBJ2-1, with D tentatively TRBD2 (5 bases). V lost 2 bases to trimming and J lost 1 base, with 15 bases between them. Germline V lookup: CDR1 SEHNR, CDR2 FQNEAQ (reference sequence). The CDR3 extends over 17 amino acids. The CDR3 here is CASSLTKLAVSYNEQFF. The CDR3 DNA follows: TGTGCCAGCAGCTTAACTAAGCTAGCCGTTTCCTACAATGAGCAGTTCTTC.

V and J are TRBV2 and TRBJ1-2; perhaps TRBD1 as D (6 bases). This CDR3 comprises 14 residues. CDR1 and CDR2 from the germline V gene are SNHLY and FYNNEI. Trimming pared 2 bases from V and 8 bases from J, leaving 15 bases between. The CDR3 reads CASSEIAGVGGYTF. In DNA, the CDR3 is TGTGCCAGCAGTGAAATAGCAGGGGTCGGAGGCTACACCTTC.

V and J are TRBV27 and TRBJ2-2, with D possibly TRBD1 on 6 matching bases. Between the trimmed V and J ends, which lost 5 bases and 0 bases, there was a span of 10 bases. Germline V gene lookup returns CDR1 MNHEY and CDR2 SMNVEV (reference sequence). The CDR3 extends over 15 amino acids. Here the CDR3 DNA reads TGTGCCAGCAGTACTCGGGACACGAACACCGGGGAGCTGTTTTTT. This sequence encodes CASSTRDTNTGELFF.

The chain links TRBV6-5 to TRBJ2-2, with 8 bases that match TRBD2. Germline CDR1 is MNHEY and CDR2 is SVGAGI. CDR3 length: 14 residues. J lost 0 bases, V lost 10 bases, and 4 bases had no gene match. The CDR3 sequence: CATRRGANTGELFF. In nucleotides, the CDR3 is TGTGCCACCCGGCGGGGGGCGAACACCGGGGAGCTGTTTTTT.

CDR3 nucleotides: TGCGCCAGCAGTGAGGGACTAGCGAGGGAGACCCAGTACTTC. Translating gives CASSEGLARETQYF. The chain recombines TRBV10-2 with TRBJ2-5, with 9 bases identical to TRBD2. The CDR3 loop spans 14 amino acids. V lost 2 bases, J lost 5 bases, and 3 bases stayed unmatched. CDR1 is WSHSY, CDR2 SAAADI, per germline.

The chain links TRBV7-9 to TRBJ1-2; tentative D call: TRBD1 (5 bases). The germline V gene encodes CDR1 SEHNR and CDR2 FQNEAQ (reference sequence). The germline V and J ends were trimmed by 1 base and 6 bases, with 18 bases remaining between them. The CDR3 runs to 16 residues. The CDR3 DNA reads TGTGCCAGCAGCTTAGATTTCGGGGGGATAAAGAATGGCTACACCTTC. Its translation: CASSLDFGGIKNGYTF.

This chain uses TRBV7-3 with TRBJ2-2; the match to TRBD1 covers 9 bases. The J segment lost 5 bases and the V segment lost 2 bases, leaving 3 bases of the junction unmatched. The CDR3 extends over 15 amino acids. The germline CDR1 and CDR2 sequences are SGHTA and FQGTGA. The CDR3 nucleotides read TGTGCCAGCAGCTTATCACAGGGGGCGACCGGGGAGCTGTTTTTT. It codes for CASSLSQGATGELFF.

The chain employs TRBV4-2 and TRBJ2-7, with TRBD2 matching over 14 bases. Germline V gene sequence: CDR1 LGHNA, CDR2 YNFKEQ. Trimming took 2 bases from V and 6 from J; bases not matched to a gene: 6. The CDR3 loop spans 16 amino acids. The CDR3 DNA is TGTGCCAGCAGCCAACCCGGACTAGCGGGGGGAGTCGAGCAGTACTTC. The encoded protein is CASSQPGLAGGVEQYF.

The chain joins TRBV29-1 to TRBJ1-2, with 7 bases aligning to TRBD1. This CDR3 has 12 amino acids. Germline trimming cut 7 bases from V and 4 bases from J; bases unmatched to any gene: 6. Germline loops: CDR1 SQVTM, CDR2 ANQGSEA. The CDR3 DNA reads as TGCAGCGCCTTAAGGACAGGCTATGGCTACACCTTC. The encoded protein is CSALRTGYGYTF.

The chain links TRBV4-1 to TRBJ2-2; D is undetermined. V shed 0 bases and J shed 6 bases, with 8 bases lying between them. The CDR3 covers 14 residues. Looked up from germline, CDR1 is MGHRA and CDR2 is YSYEKL. CDR3 nucleotide sequence: TGCGCCAGCAGCCAAGATAACTTACCCGGGGAGCTGTTTTTT. It is translated as CASSQDNLPGELFF.

V is TRBV5-1 and J is TRBJ1-2; TRBD1 aligns across 11 bases. Germline CDR1 and CDR2: SGHRS and YFSETQ. J gave up 0 bases and V 4 bases, and 8 bases lay outside the gene matches. There are 17 residues in the CDR3. The CDR3 protein is CASSLAGQGATNYGYTF. CDR3 in DNA: TGCGCCAGCAGCCTAGCCGGACAGGGGGCGACTAACTATGGCTACACCTTC.

The chain is built from TRBV9 and TRBJ2-1; 12 bases map to TRBD2. The J segment lost 8 bases and the V segment lost 3 bases, leaving 12 bases of the junction unmatched. CDR1 and CDR2 (germline): SGDLS, YYNGEE. The CDR3 is made up of 17 amino acids. The CDR3 region has the DNA TGTGCCAGCAGCGAGGCTTCTAGCGGGGGGGTTTCTTATGAGCAGTTCTTC. Translated, it gives CASSEASSGGVSYEQFF.

The chain has TRBV18 and TRBJ1-1; a possible D gene is TRBD1 (6 bases). Germline V gene lookup returns CDR1 KGHSH and CDR2 LQKENI. With 7 bases removed from V and 5 bases from J, the gap between germline ends came to 14 bases. CDR3 length equals 13 residues. The chain's CDR3 is CASFHRDGTEAFF. CDR3 DNA: TGTGCCAGCTTCCACAGGGATGGGACTGAAGCTTTCTTT.

V usage is TRBV7-2 and J usage is TRBJ2-5; the D gene is possibly TRBD1 (6 bases). Per germline, CDR1 SGHTA and CDR2 FQGNSA. Trimming took 5 bases from V and 5 from J, leaving 21 bases between them. This CDR3 is 16 amino acids long. This CDR3 is CASSIALGGSWETQYF. DNA of the CDR3: TGTGCCAGCAGCATTGCCTTAGGGGGATCATGGGAGACCCAGTACTTC.

The chain carries TRBV9 and TRBJ2-6; 9 bases align to TRBD2. Looked up from germline, CDR1 is SGDLS and CDR2 is YYNGEE. With 4 bases clipped from V and 1 base from J, the junction kept 9 bases outside the gene matches. The CDR3 runs 18 residues. CDR3 sequence (DNA): TGTGCCAGCAGCCCCTTCGGCGGGGGGGCTTCTGGGGCCAACGTCCTGACTTTC. Its translation: CASSPFGGGASGANVLTF.

The chain links TRBV4-3 to TRBJ2-1; 11 nucleotides align to TRBD2. The CDR3 runs 17 residues. CDR1 and CDR2 (germline): LGHNA, YSLEER. The trim removed 0 bases at V and 7 bases at J, leaving 8 bases unmatched. The CDR3 spells CASSQDRLAGGGNEQFF. The CDR3 DNA is TGCGCCAGCAGCCAAGATCGTCTAGCGGGGGGTGGGAATGAGCAGTTCTTC.